This record looks at one T cell receptor beta chain sequence and its context. Both 60 Vbeta primers and 13 Jbeta primers went into the PCR. Profiling relied on immunoSEQ multiplex PCR, and the TCRdb table lists in-frame clones only, not all of them. The sample has 150,000 to 200,000 clones; roughly 86% are singletons. The data are from a study of cytomegalovirus exposure and HLA in healthy donors. The CDR3 contains 14 residues. Germline loops: CDR1 SGDLS, CDR2 YYNGEE. Losses at the gene ends were 4 bases for V and 3 bases for J; bases not matched to a gene: 4. The receptor comes from a man aged 35 to 55 in good health and CMV-seropositive. The genes are TRBV9 and TRBJ2-7; 10 nucleotides align to TRBD1. Sequencing input: PBMCs. CDR3 in DNA: TGTGCCAGCAGCTCCCGGACAGGGGGCTACGAGCAGTACTTC. Protein: CASSSRTGGYEQYF.